These 13 T cell receptor beta chains originate from one sample sequenced in a study of graft-versus-host responses after intestinal transplantation. Their cognate antigens are unknown. Some clones are missing from TCRdb's copy, which holds only in-frame ones; the method was immunoSEQ multiplex PCR. The table records around 110,000 clones, roughly 86% of them present only once. Specimen: unstimulated CD4+ T cells sorted from spleen or lymph node cells, collected before transplant. Receptor source: a human donor who was the organ donor for an intestinal transplant.

The rearrangement uses TRBV7-9 and TRBJ2-7; the D gene is possibly TRBD1 (5 bases). The CDR3 runs 12 residues. V lost 3 bases and J 11 bases, leaving 14 bases between the germline ends. Germline V gene sequence: CDR1 SEHNR, CDR2 FQNEAQ (reference sequence). The CDR3 DNA is TGTGCCAGCAGCTTGCCTACAGGCGCGGAGTACTTC. As protein: CASSLPTGAEYF.

The V call is TRBV7-2, the J call TRBJ1-3; D is perhaps TRBD1 (5 bases). Germline CDR1 is SGHTA and CDR2 is FQGNSA. Trimming removed 3 bases at V and 1 base at J, with 13 bases between. CDR3 size: 16 residues. The CDR3 region is CASSLARDFSGNTIYF. The CDR3 DNA reads as TGTGCCAGCAGCTTGGCCAGGGATTTTTCTGGAAACACCATATATTTT.

The chain recombines TRBV5-4 with TRBJ2-3, with TRBD2 identical over 8 bases. CDR3 length: 14 residues. J was trimmed by 3 bases and V by 2 bases; bases with no gene match: 2. Germline-derived CDR1 and CDR2 are SGHNT and YYREEE (reference sequence). The CDR3 loop is CASSFGGATDTQYF. CDR3 coding DNA: TGTGCCAGCAGCTTCGGGGGGGCGACAGATACGCAGTATTTT.

This clone occurred once. V usage is TRBV11-3 and J usage is TRBJ2-3, with 7 bases identical to TRBD2. The CDR3 totals 15 residues. Trimming removed 5 bases from V and 1 base from J; junction bases left unmatched: 6. Germline lookup yields CDR1 SGHNT and CDR2 YENEEA. CDR3 DNA sequence: TGTGCCAGCAGCCCGGGGGGAGCTGGCACAGATACGCAGTATTTT. It is translated as CASSPGGAGTDTQYF.

The V gene is TRBV14, the J gene TRBJ2-1, with D uncertain. V lost 0 bases, J lost 4 bases, and 10 bases lay in between. The CDR3 sequence is 15 residues long. CDR1 is SGHDN, CDR2 FVKESK, per germline. CDR3 DNA sequence: TGTGCCAGCAGCCAAGACCGGATTAGATACAATGAGCAGTTCTTC. It specifies CASSQDRIRYNEQFF.

V is TRBV19 and J is TRBJ2-6; unclear D gene. The CDR3 spans 16 residues. The germline gives CDR1 LNHDA, CDR2 SQIVND (reference sequence). Deletions cut 0 bases from V and 1 base from J, with 7 bases between. Written as DNA, the CDR3 is TGTGCCAGTAGTATAGATACGAGATCTGGGGCCAACGTCCTGACTTTC. Protein sequence: CASSIDTRSGANVLTF. The full variable domain, with the rest looked up from reference TRBV19 and TRBJ2-6, is DGGITQSPKYLFRKEGQNVTLSCEQNLNHDAMYWYRQDPGQGLRLIYYSQIVNDFQKGDIAEGYSVSREKKESFPLTVTSAQKNPTAFYLCASSIDTRSGANVLTFGAGSRLTVL.

The chain has TRBV6-1 and TRBJ2-3, with a tentative D call TRBD2 (5 bases). The germline V and J ends were trimmed by 7 bases and 3 bases, with 14 bases remaining between them. CDR1 MNHNS and CDR2 SASEGT come from the germline V gene. This CDR3 has 14 amino acids. CDR3 nucleotides: TGTGCCAGCACCGACGGACTGACGACAGATACGCAGTATTTT. Amino acids: CASTDGLTTDTQYF.

The CDR3 sequence: CAISESIFAGHHGYTF. The CDR3 DNA reads as TGTGCCATCAGTGAGTCGATTTTTGCAGGGCACCATGGCTACACCTTC. V usage is TRBV10-3 and J usage is TRBJ1-2, with D possibly TRBD1 on 5 matching bases. This CDR3 has 16 residues. Trimming stripped 0 bases from V and 6 bases from J, with 17 bases between. Looked up from germline, CDR1 is ENHRY and CDR2 is SYGVKD.

The chain carries TRBV6-5 and TRBJ1-5; 10 bases agree with TRBD1. The V gene end was trimmed by 7 bases and the J gene end by 6 bases; junction bases not matched to a gene: 9. Germline CDR1 and CDR2: MNHEY and SVGAGI. The CDR3 length is 15 residues. The CDR3 nucleotides read TGTGCCAGCAAACGAGGACAGGGGGTTTTTCAGCCCCAGCATTTT. Protein product: CASKRGQGVFQPQHF.

The chain recombines TRBV4-2 with TRBJ1-6, with TRBD1 as a possible D gene (5 bases). This CDR3 spans 18 amino acids. Germline CDR1 and CDR2: LGHNA and YNFKEQ. Trimming shortened V by 0 bases and J by 0 bases, and 12 bases separated the two germline ends. The CDR3 region has the DNA TGTGCCAGCAGCCAAGATTACAGGACGCGCTCCTATAATTCACCCCTCCACTTT. This encodes CASSQDYRTRSYNSPLHF.

The chain is built from TRBV6-6 and TRBJ2-5; 7 positions match TRBD1. The DNA matches TRBJ2-7 better at its end, which makes the J call doubtful. The length of the CDR3 is 14 residues. Germline V lookup: CDR1 MNHNY, CDR2 SVGAGI (reference sequence). This chain's CDR3 is CASSRRQGDYEQYF. CDR3 DNA sequence: TGTGCCAGCAGTCGACGACAGGGCGACTACGAGCAGTACTTC.

This clone was seen a single time. V gene TRBV5-6 combines with J gene TRBJ2-3, with 11 positions matching TRBD2. This CDR3 contains 15 residues. Looked up from germline, CDR1 is SGHDT and CDR2 is YYEEEE. Trimming at V came to 5 bases and at J to 2 bases, leaving 4 bases not matched to a gene. The CDR3 region is CASSSTSGVTDTQYF. Here the CDR3 DNA reads TGTGCCAGCAGTTCGACTAGCGGGGTCACAGATACGCAGTATTTT.

This rearrangement joins TRBV11-2 to TRBJ1-5; no reliable D call. The CDR3 runs to 14 residues. Germline CDR1 reads SGHAT; CDR2 reads FQNNGV. V was trimmed by 0 bases and J by 6 bases, leaving 9 bases between them. The CDR3 sequence: CASSLDEEGQPQHF. Written as DNA, the CDR3 is TGTGCCAGCAGCTTAGATGAGGAGGGTCAGCCCCAGCATTTT.